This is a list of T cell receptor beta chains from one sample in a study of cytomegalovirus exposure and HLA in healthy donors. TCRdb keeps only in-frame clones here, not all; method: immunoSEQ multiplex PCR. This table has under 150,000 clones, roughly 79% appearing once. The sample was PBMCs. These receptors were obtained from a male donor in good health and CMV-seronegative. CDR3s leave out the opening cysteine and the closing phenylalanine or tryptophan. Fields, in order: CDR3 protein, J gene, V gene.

ASSPGDSRRADYEQY | TRBJ2-7 | TRBV13
ASSVAGGAPQH | TRBJ1-5 | TRBV9
AWSVPGDMNTEAF | TRBJ1-1 | TRBV30
ASSPIGGGAYNEQF | TRBJ2-1 | TRBV18
ASSVGAYGDTEAF | TRBJ1-1 | TRBV9
ASSVEVGSWGYGYT | TRBJ1-2 | TRBV2
ASSLAGLAGNEQF | TRBJ2-1 | TRBV7-2
ASSPRDSLLAKNIQY | TRBJ2-4 | TRBV7-2
ATRGGNTEAF | TRBJ1-1 | TRBV15
ARSRRAGSSYEQY | TRBJ2-7 | TRBV5-3
ASSAGQGIQPQH | TRBJ1-5 | TRBV5-1
ASSFPTGGTEAF | TRBJ1-1 | TRBV5-4
ASSRGLAGGTDTQY | TRBJ2-3 | TRBV4-1
ASSGGWETGAPIEQY | TRBJ2-7 | TRBV5-1
ASSQDPSVPGGDEQF | TRBJ2-1 | TRBV4-1
ASSTGPRGEKLF | TRBJ1-4 | TRBV19
ASSLDSRGDTQY | TRBJ2-3 | TRBV7-2
ASSLILAERTDTQY | TRBJ2-3 | TRBV7-9
AWSFRPRTGGDDSYNSPLH | TRBJ1-6 | TRBV30